These 17 T cell receptor beta chains were sequenced from one sample in a study of blood T cell repertoires in COVID-19. Some clones are missing from TCRdb's copy, which holds only in-frame ones; the method was immunoSEQ multiplex PCR. The data hold around 250,000 clones, with approximately 85% observed a single time. The specimen sequenced was peripheral blood. The receptors were sampled from a man over 45 with active or convalescent COVID-19.

This chain connects TRBV9 to TRBJ2-1, with 7 bases fitting TRBD2. V was clipped by 0 bases and J by 3 bases; unmatched bases: 6. Germline loops: CDR1 SGDLS, CDR2 YYNGEE. The CDR3 is made up of 16 amino acids. The CDR3 nucleotides are TGTGCCAGCAGCGTAGCGGACCCGGGAGGCTACAATGAGCAGTTCTTC. Its translation: CASSVADPGGYNEQFF.

This clone was counted between two and nine times. The chain joins TRBV7-2 to TRBJ2-1; TRBD1 matches 7 bases. The V and J ends lost 4 bases and 6 bases, in that order; junction bases with no gene match: 9. This CDR3 has 15 amino acids. The germline V gene encodes CDR1 SGHTA and CDR2 FQGNSA. CDR3 bases: TGTGCCAGCAGCTCCAACAGGGGACAGATCAATGAGCAGTTCTTC. Its translation: CASSSNRGQINEQFF.

This chain links TRBV4-1 with TRBJ1-4; D ambiguous. In germline, CDR1 is MGHRA, CDR2 YSYEKL. The CDR3 has 14 residues. V lost 0 bases and J lost 10, with 12 bases in between. This CDR3 is CASSQDNRSGKLFF. CDR3 nucleotides: TGCGCCAGCAGCCAAGATAACCGGTCAGGAAAACTGTTTTTT.

This sequence joins TRBV29-1 and TRBJ1-6; D uncertain. This CDR3 region has 16 residues. The V gene's germline CDR1 is SQVTM and CDR2 ANQGSEA. V gave up 2 bases and J gave up 7 bases, with 18 bases separating them. For the CDR3, the DNA is TGCAGCGTTGAAACGCCTCGGACTGTTCCGAATTCACCCCTCCACTTT. Amino acids: CSVETPRTVPNSPLHF.

This chain joins TRBV7-9 and TRBJ2-1; 8 bases line up with TRBD2. Losses at the gene ends were 1 base for V and 8 bases for J; bases not matched to a gene: 16. This CDR3 is built from 18 residues. Germline V gives CDR1 SEHNR, CDR2 FQNEAQ (reference sequence). The CDR3 coding sequence is TGTGCCAGCAGCTTAGTCAGGTTGTGGATTAGCGGGAATGATGAGCAGTTCTTC. It is translated as CASSLVRLWISGNDEQFF.

This clone was seen once. The chain combines TRBV19 with TRBJ2-2; TRBD1 agrees at 11 bases. V was pared by 8 bases and J by 6 bases, with 5 bases of the junction left unmatched. From germline, CDR1 is LNHDA and CDR2 SQIVND (reference sequence). CDR3 length equals 14 residues. The CDR3 here is CASQAGQGAGELFF. For the CDR3, the DNA is TGTGCCAGTCAGGCGGGACAGGGGGCCGGGGAGCTGTTTTTT.

This chain links TRBV25-1 with TRBJ2-1; 7 nucleotides match TRBD2. With 4 bases clipped from V and 5 bases from J, the junction kept 8 bases outside the gene matches. The length of the CDR3 is 15 residues. CDR1 is MGHDK, CDR2 SYGVNS, per germline. CDR3 protein: CASSGRTSSDNEQFF. The CDR3 nucleotides read TGTGCCAGCAGTGGTAGGACTAGTAGCGACAATGAGCAGTTCTTC. The full variable domain, completed using reference TRBV25-1 and TRBJ2-1, is EADIYQTPRYLVIGTGKKITLECSQTMGHDKMYWYQQDPGMELHLIHYSYGVNSTEKGDLSSESTVSRIRTEHFPLTLESARPSHTSQYLCASSGRTSSDNEQFFGPGTRLTVL.

V gene TRBV7-2 combines with J gene TRBJ1-2, with 9 bases aligning to TRBD1. Per the germline V gene, CDR1 is SGHTA and CDR2 is FQGNSA. The CDR3 runs to 17 residues. After removal of 1 base from V and 7 bases from J, the junction contained 13 bases not matched to a gene. The CDR3 loop is CASSLGTGVMSGGGYTF. The CDR3 DNA reads TGTGCCAGCAGCTTAGGGACAGGGGTTATGAGTGGTGGTGGCTACACCTTC.

V is TRBV19 and J is TRBJ2-2, with 8 bases fitting TRBD2. V trimming: 4 bases; J trimming: 7 bases; junction bases outside the gene matches: 5. Germline-derived CDR1 and CDR2 are LNHDA and SQIVND (reference sequence). The CDR3 runs to 14 residues. This chain's CDR3 is CASSTAGEVGELFF. As DNA, the CDR3 is TGTGCCAGTAGTACAGCGGGAGAGGTCGGGGAGCTGTTTTTT.

The chain employs TRBV28 and TRBJ1-5; TRBD1 might be the D (6 bases). The germline gives CDR1 MDHEN, CDR2 SYDVKM. The CDR3 covers 15 residues. With 5 bases removed from V and 11 bases from J, the gap between germline ends came to 22 bases. This chain's CDR3 is CASSPPTGLVVAQHF. The CDR3 nucleotides read TGTGCCAGCAGTCCCCCGACAGGTCTCGTCGTGGCCCAGCATTTT.

CDR3 bases: TGTGCCAGCAGTTTACCGGGACTACTCGGTGGTACGCAGTATTTT. This gives the protein CASSLPGLLGGTQYF. The chain links TRBV27 to TRBJ2-3; TRBD2 agrees at 7 bases. The CDR3 runs 15 residues. Germline values: CDR1 MNHEY, CDR2 SMNVEV (reference sequence). Losses at the gene ends were 2 bases for V and 8 bases for J; bases not matched to a gene: 10.

This chain uses TRBV27 with TRBJ2-1; possibly TRBD2 for D (6 bases). CDR1 and CDR2 (germline): MNHEY, SMNVEV (reference sequence). The CDR3 length is 15 residues. V lost 7 bases and J lost 2, with 15 bases in between. CDR3 loop: CASTPTRTTYNEQFF. As DNA, the CDR3 is TGTGCCAGCACCCCAACAAGGACTACCTACAATGAGCAGTTCTTC.

The J gene is TRBJ1-5, the V gene TRBV15; D may be TRBD1 (6 bases). V dropped 0 bases and J dropped 7 bases, with 13 bases sitting between them. This CDR3 is built from 15 residues. The germline CDR1 and CDR2 sequences are LNHNV and YYDKDF (reference sequence). The CDR3 nucleotides are TGTGCCACCAGCAGAGATCCCGGGGGGCAACAGCCCCAGCATTTT. This encodes CATSRDPGGQQPQHF.

This clone was detected only once. V usage is TRBV4-1 and J usage is TRBJ1-4, with 11 bases fitting TRBD1. Germline V gene lookup returns CDR1 MGHRA and CDR2 YSYEKL. This CDR3 contains 16 residues. After removal of 4 bases from V and 3 bases from J, the junction contained 4 bases not matched to a gene. CDR3: CASSRGQGGANEKLFF. For the CDR3, the DNA is TGCGCCAGCAGCCGGGGACAGGGGGGAGCTAATGAAAAACTGTTTTTT.

The V call is TRBV19, the J call TRBJ2-1, with TRBD2 matching over 8 bases. This CDR3 spans 15 amino acids. Per germline, CDR1 LNHDA and CDR2 SQIVND (reference sequence). The V segment lost 5 bases and the J segment 8 bases; nucleotides outside the gene matches: 11. CDR3 in DNA: TGTGCCAGTAGTCAACCGGGACTAGTAATATATGAGCAGTTCTTC. It codes for CASSQPGLVIYEQFF. The full variable domain, rest sourced from reference TRBV19 and TRBJ2-1, is DGGITQSPKYLFRKEGQNVTLSCEQNLNHDAMYWYRQDPGQGLRLIYYSQIVNDFQKGDIAEGYSVSREKKESFPLTVTSAQKNPTAFYLCASSQPGLVIYEQFFGPGTRLTVL.

V is TRBV9 and J is TRBJ2-5; 16 bases line up with TRBD2. The CDR3 length is 17 residues. Germline V lookup: CDR1 SGDLS, CDR2 YYNGEE. Trimming at V came to 2 bases and at J to 5 bases, leaving 6 bases not matched to a gene. The CDR3, as DNA: TGTGCCAGCAGCGTGGGGACTAGCGGGAGGGTCTGGGAGACCCAGTACTTC. Translating it yields CASSVGTSGRVWETQYF.

V usage is TRBV7-9 and J usage is TRBJ2-5; 15 bases align to TRBD2. The CDR3 loop spans 16 amino acids. Losses at the gene ends were 5 bases for V and 5 bases for J; bases not matched to a gene: 6. Germline V CDR1 and CDR2: SEHNR, FQNEAQ (reference sequence). CDR3 coding DNA: TGTGCCAGCAGCCTAGGACTAGCGGGAGGGAAGGAGACCCAGTACTTC. Translated: CASSLGLAGGKETQYF.